This TCR beta chain was sequenced during a study of Graves' ophthalmopathy and Graves' hyperthyroidism. General study results and limits: In blood, most expanded thyroid clonotypes above 0.001 frequency were also detected.

Exclusion criteria comprised other autoimmune diseases, uncontrolled infections, pregnancy or lactation in patients. The CDR3 is 16 amino acids. V gave up 2 bases and J gave up 9 bases, with 17 bases separating them. Researchers took RNA transcripts and amplified TCR beta CDR3 regions from them. Second-round multiplex PCR followed a first-round RT-PCR using HTBI primers. Using its own MiXCR run on the multiplex PCR reads, TCRdb lists one record per CDR3 protein. The top ten hold roughly 11% of the sample, which has roughly 1.1 million distinct CDR3 sequences, less than 45% seen once. This clonotype was detected only a few times. Its antigen is not identified.

The sample was peripheral blood or thyroid tissue (not recorded which). V is TRBV12-3 or TRBV12-4 and J is TRBJ1-6; TRBD1 might be the D (5 bases). This sequence was found in an adult man with Graves' hyperthyroidism. The CDR3, as DNA: TGTGCCAGCAGTTTACACAGGCTGCCACATCTTTCACCCCTCCACTTT. Translated, it gives CASSLHRLPHLSPLHF.